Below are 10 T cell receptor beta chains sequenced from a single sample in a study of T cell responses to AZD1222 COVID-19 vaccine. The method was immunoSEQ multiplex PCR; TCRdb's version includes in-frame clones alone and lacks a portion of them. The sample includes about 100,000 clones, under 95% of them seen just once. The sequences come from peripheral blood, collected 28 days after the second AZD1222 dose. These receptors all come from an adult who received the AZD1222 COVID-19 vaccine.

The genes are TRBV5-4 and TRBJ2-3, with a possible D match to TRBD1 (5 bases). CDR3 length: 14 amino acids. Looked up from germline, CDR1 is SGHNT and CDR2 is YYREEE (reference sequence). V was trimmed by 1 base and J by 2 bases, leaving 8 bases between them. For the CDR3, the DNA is TGTGCCAGCAGCTTGACAGGCAACACAGATACGCAGTATTTT. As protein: CASSLTGNTDTQYF.

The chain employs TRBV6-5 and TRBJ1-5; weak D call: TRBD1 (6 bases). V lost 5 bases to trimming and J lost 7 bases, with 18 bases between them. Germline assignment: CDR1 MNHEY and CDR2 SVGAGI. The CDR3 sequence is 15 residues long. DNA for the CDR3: TGTGCCAGCAGTCAAAGGCCACAGGGTACCCAGCCCCAGCATTTT. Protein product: CASSQRPQGTQPQHF.

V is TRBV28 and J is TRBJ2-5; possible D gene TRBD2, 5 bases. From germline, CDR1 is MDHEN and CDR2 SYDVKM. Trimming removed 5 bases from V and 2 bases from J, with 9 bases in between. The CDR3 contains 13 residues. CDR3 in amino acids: CASSLLVQETQYF. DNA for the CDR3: TGTGCCAGCAGTCTACTAGTACAAGAGACCCAGTACTTC. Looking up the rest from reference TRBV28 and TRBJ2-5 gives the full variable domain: DVKVTQSSRYLVKRTGEKVFLECVQDMDHENMFWYRQDPGLGLRLIYFSYDVKMKEKGDIPEGYSVSREKKERFSLILESASTNQTSMYLCASSLLVQETQYFGPGTRLLVL.

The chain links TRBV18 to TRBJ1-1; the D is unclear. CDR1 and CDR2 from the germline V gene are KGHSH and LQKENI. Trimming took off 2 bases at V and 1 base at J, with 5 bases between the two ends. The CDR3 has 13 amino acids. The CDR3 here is CASSPDQNTEAFF. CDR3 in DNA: TGTGCCAGCTCACCAGACCAGAACACTGAAGCTTTCTTT.

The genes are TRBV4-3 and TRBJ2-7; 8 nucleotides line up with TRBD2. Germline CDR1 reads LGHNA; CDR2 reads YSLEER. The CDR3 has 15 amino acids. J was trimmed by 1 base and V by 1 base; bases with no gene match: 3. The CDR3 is CASSQGTSKSYEQYF. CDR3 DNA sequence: TGCGCCAGCAGCCAAGGGACTAGCAAGTCCTACGAGCAGTACTTC.

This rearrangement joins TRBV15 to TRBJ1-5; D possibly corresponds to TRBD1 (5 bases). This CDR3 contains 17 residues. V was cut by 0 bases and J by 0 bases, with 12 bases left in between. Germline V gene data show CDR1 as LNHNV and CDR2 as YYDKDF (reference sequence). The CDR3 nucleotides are TGTGCCACCAGCAGAGATCGAGGAGGGACTAGCAATCAGCCCCAGCATTTT. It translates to CATSRDRGGTSNQPQHF.

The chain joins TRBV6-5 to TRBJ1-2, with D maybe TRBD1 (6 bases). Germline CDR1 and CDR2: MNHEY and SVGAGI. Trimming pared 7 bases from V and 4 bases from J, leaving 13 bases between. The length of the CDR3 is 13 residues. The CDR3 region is CASNMGGGYGYTF. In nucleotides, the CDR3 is TGTGCCAGCAATATGGGGGGCGGCTATGGCTACACCTTC.

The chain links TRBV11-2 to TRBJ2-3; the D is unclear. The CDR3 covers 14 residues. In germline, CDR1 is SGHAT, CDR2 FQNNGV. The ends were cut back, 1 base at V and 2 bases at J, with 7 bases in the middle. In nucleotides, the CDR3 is TGTGCCAGCAGCTTAGTTCACTTCACAGATACGCAGTATTTT. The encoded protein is CASSLVHFTDTQYF.

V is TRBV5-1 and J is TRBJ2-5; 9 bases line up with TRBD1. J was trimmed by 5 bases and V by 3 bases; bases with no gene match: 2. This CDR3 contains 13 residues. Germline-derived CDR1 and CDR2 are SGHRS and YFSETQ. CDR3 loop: CASSYGQGETQYF. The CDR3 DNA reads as TGCGCCAGCAGCTACGGACAGGGGGAGACCCAGTACTTC.

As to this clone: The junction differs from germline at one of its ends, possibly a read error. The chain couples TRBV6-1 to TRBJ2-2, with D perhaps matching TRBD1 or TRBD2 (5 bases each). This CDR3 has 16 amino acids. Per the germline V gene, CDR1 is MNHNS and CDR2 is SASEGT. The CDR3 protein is CASSEAGTANTGELFF. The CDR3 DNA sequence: TGTGCCAGCAGTGAAGCAGGGACGGCGAATACCGGGGAGCTGTTTTTT.